A single T cell receptor (beta chain) is shown here with its context. Its target is not known. The data stem from a study of post-analysis software for immune sequencing data. On the study more broadly: Several disease courses (relapsing-remitting, secondary progressive and progressive-relapsing) of multiple sclerosis were included.

Whole-study findings and limits: F measure clustering grouped samples strongly by preparation batch. Compared with controls, patients had more of five TRBV segments, including TRBV5-6, TRBV5-1 and TRBV20-1.

Prepared libraries of TCR beta cDNA carried unique molecular identifiers. TCRdb re-called the PCR reads through MiXCR, storing one row per CDR3 protein. Here the sample spans roughly 570,000 distinct CDR3 sequences, under 40% being singletons. Germline loops: CDR1 DFQATT, CDR2 SNEGSKA (reference sequence). The germline V and J ends were trimmed by 5 bases and 2 bases, with 15 bases remaining between them. The CDR3 spans 14 residues. The clonotype originates from a girl younger than 18 with multiple sclerosis. The sample comprised blood. The chain links TRBV20-1 to TRBJ2-5; D might be TRBD1 or TRBD2, each matching 5 bases. This CDR3 reads CSAPQGRIQETQYF. CDR3 nucleotide sequence: TGCAGTGCTCCGCAGGGACGGATTCAAGAGACCCAGTACTTC.